This section outlines one TCR beta chain sequence together with its context. These data come from a study of blood T cell repertoires in COVID-19. Study as a whole: The cDNA or gDNA used as material had been derived from T cells, B-cell-depleted T cells, or PBMCs.

Ages ranged from roughly 18 to 100 years, with residence in fewer than 25 US areas. The study assigned cohorts using participant-reported clinical history. Under the authors' procedure: Amplification of reference gene primers provided the estimated nucleated cell counts. TCRdb's table, derived via immunoSEQ multiplex PCR, lists solely in-frame clones and lacks some. The V and J calls and clone size are taken from that table; D and trimming were inferred from the DNA. The profile covers about 480,000 clones, with roughly 90% appearing a single time and 1.8% taken by the ten largest. Trimming shortened V by 7 bases and J by 1 base, and 19 bases separated the two germline ends. The V gene's germline CDR1 is LGHDT and CDR2 YNNKEL (reference sequence). This CDR3 has 16 residues.

The rearrangement uses TRBV3-1 (or the pseudogene TRBV3-2) and TRBJ2-5, with D maybe TRBD1 (5 bases). Material: PBMCs or T cells enriched from blood (not recorded which). This TCR came from a woman aged 40 to 50 who had recovered from COVID-19. The CDR3 DNA sequence: TGTGCCAGCAACCCGTTTAGGGGCGATATCCAAGAGACCCAGTACTTC. Its protein is CASNPFRGDIQETQYF.